These T cell receptor beta chains were read from a single sample in a study of T-cell reconstitution after alpha-beta-depleted transplantation in children. TCRdb redid the calling of the PCR reads with MiXCR, one entry per CDR3 protein. The table has over 550,000 distinct CDR3 sequences, roughly 10% seen once. The material sequenced was PBMCs from the stem cell graft donor, taken from the stem cell graft. These receptors were obtained from a human donor who donated a stem cell graft to a child with acute myeloid leukemia. Both conserved end residues are part of each CDR3. A D gene is named only where the DNA matches it firmly. Part of the rows lack a size; the others show once, few, many or a class for expanded clones.

clone_size: many; v_call: TRBV6-5; j_call: TRBJ2-7; d_call: TRBD1; cdr3_nt: TGTGCCAGCAGCCATCGGACAGGGTCAATCCGGAGGACCGACGAGCAGTACTTC; cdr3_aa: CASSHRTGSIRRTDEQYF
clone_size: medium-sized; v_call: TRBV10-3; j_call: TRBJ2-1; d_call: TRBD2; cdr3_nt: TGTGCCATCAGCGAGACTAGCGAGTCCTACAATGAGCAGTTCTTC; cdr3_aa: CAISETSESYNEQFF
clone_size: .; v_call: TRBV20-1; j_call: TRBJ2-3; d_call: .; cdr3_nt: TGCAGTGCTAGTTTATTGCGGGCAGATACGCAGTATTTT; cdr3_aa: CSASLLRADTQYF
clone_size: .; v_call: TRBV12-3/TRBV12-4; j_call: TRBJ2-7; d_call: TRBD2; cdr3_nt: TGTGCCAGCGCGGCGGGAGGAAGCTCCTACGAGCAGTACTTC; cdr3_aa: CASAAGGSSYEQYF
clone_size: few; v_call: TRBV30; j_call: TRBJ1-6; d_call: .; cdr3_nt: TGTGCCTGGAGTGTACGAGGGCCTCCATATAATTCACCCCTCCACTTT; cdr3_aa: CAWSVRGPPYNSPLHF
clone_size: once; v_call: TRBV4-1; j_call: TRBJ1-1; d_call: .; cdr3_nt: TGCGCCAGCAGCCAAGACGAGGTGAACACTGAAGCTTTCTTT; cdr3_aa: CASSQDEVNTEAFF
clone_size: many; v_call: TRBV20-1; j_call: TRBJ2-2; d_call: .; cdr3_nt: TGCAGTGCTAGGGTTACGAACACCGGGGAGCTGTTTTTT; cdr3_aa: CSARVTNTGELFF
clone_size: .; v_call: TRBV28; j_call: TRBJ2-7; d_call: .; cdr3_nt: TGTGCCAGCAGTTTAGCGGAGGCGGGCTCCTACGAGCAGTACTTC; cdr3_aa: CASSLAEAGSYEQYF
clone_size: few; v_call: TRBV19; j_call: TRBJ1-5; d_call: .; cdr3_nt: TGTGCCACCGAAACTAGTACAGGATTCTTGCCCCAGCATTTT; cdr3_aa: CATETSTGFLPQHF
clone_size: few; v_call: TRBV5-1; j_call: TRBJ1-2; d_call: .; cdr3_nt: TGCGCCAGCAGCGGGGCGGATTATGGCTACACCTTC; cdr3_aa: CASSGADYGYTF
clone_size: many; v_call: TRBV7-9; j_call: TRBJ2-1; d_call: TRBD2; cdr3_nt: TGTGCCAGCAGCTTCGAGAGGGGAGGGTACAATGAGCAGTTCTTC; cdr3_aa: CASSFERGGYNEQFF
clone_size: many; v_call: TRBV6-4; j_call: TRBJ2-2; d_call: .; cdr3_nt: TGTGCCAGTCAGGGGAACACCGGGGAGCTGTTTTTT; cdr3_aa: CASQGNTGELFF
clone_size: many; v_call: TRBV11-2; j_call: TRBJ2-3; d_call: TRBD2; cdr3_nt: TGTGCCAGCAGCTTAGAAGGCGGGAGGGCCCTGACAGATACGCAGTATTTT; cdr3_aa: CASSLEGGRALTDTQYF
clone_size: .; v_call: TRBV2; j_call: TRBJ2-7; d_call: TRBD2; cdr3_nt: TGTGCCAGCAGGTCGACTAGCGGGAGTCAACACGAGCAGTACTTC; cdr3_aa: CASRSTSGSQHEQYF
clone_size: .; v_call: TRBV7-6; j_call: TRBJ2-1; d_call: TRBD2; cdr3_nt: TGTGCCAGCAGCTGGTGGCGGAGCGGGAACCACAATGAGCAGTTCTTC; cdr3_aa: CASSWWRSGNHNEQFF
clone_size: .; v_call: TRBV5-1; j_call: TRBJ2-7; d_call: TRBD1; cdr3_nt: TGCGCCAGCAGCTTACCGGGACAGGCATTGGAGCAGTACTTC; cdr3_aa: CASSLPGQALEQYF
clone_size: .; v_call: TRBV28; j_call: TRBJ2-1; d_call: TRBD1; cdr3_nt: TGTGCCAGCAGTTTCATACAGGGGGCAAGAAATGAGCAGTTCTTC; cdr3_aa: CASSFIQGARNEQFF
clone_size: many; v_call: TRBV20-1; j_call: TRBJ2-3; d_call: TRBD2; cdr3_nt: TGCAGTTTTAGCGGGGGGGGCACAGATACGCAGTATTTT; cdr3_aa: CSFSGGGTDTQYF
clone_size: many; v_call: TRBV20-1; j_call: TRBJ2-3; d_call: .; cdr3_nt: TGCAGTGCTAGAGAGCCTTGGGACAAAAGCACAGATACGCAGTATTTT; cdr3_aa: CSAREPWDKSTDTQYF
clone_size: few; v_call: TRBV5-1; j_call: TRBJ2-7; d_call: .; cdr3_nt: TGCGCCAGCAGCGAGGACTCCACCGTCCCTTACGAGCAGTACTTC; cdr3_aa: CASSEDSTVPYEQYF
clone_size: many; v_call: TRBV27; j_call: TRBJ2-1; d_call: TRBD1; cdr3_nt: TGTGCCAGCAGTTTTAGCAGGGGGCTAAATGAGCAGTTCTTC; cdr3_aa: CASSFSRGLNEQFF
clone_size: .; v_call: TRBV6-5; j_call: TRBJ2-5; d_call: .; cdr3_nt: TGTGCCAGCAGTTACAGCGCCACCAGAAAGCTTCAAGAGACCCAGTACTTC; cdr3_aa: CASSYSATRKLQETQYF
clone_size: few; v_call: TRBV28; j_call: TRBJ2-1; d_call: TRBD2; cdr3_nt: TGTGCCAGCAGTTTATTAGCGGGTAAGCAGTTCTTC; cdr3_aa: CASSLLAGKQFF
clone_size: many; v_call: TRBV10-3; j_call: TRBJ2-6; d_call: .; cdr3_nt: TGTGCCTCCGCCAACATAAACTCTGGGGCCAACGTCCTGACTTTC; cdr3_aa: CASANINSGANVLTF
clone_size: few; v_call: TRBV11-1; j_call: TRBJ2-3; d_call: TRBD2; cdr3_nt: TGTGCCAGCAGCTTAGGACTAGCGGGAGGTCCTAGCACAGATACGCAGTATTTT; cdr3_aa: CASSLGLAGGPSTDTQYF
clone_size: few; v_call: TRBV5-1; j_call: TRBJ2-1; d_call: .; cdr3_nt: TGCGCCAGCAGCTTGCTGGAACAGGGTCAACTAGCGCTGGGGAATGAGCAGTTCTTC; cdr3_aa: CASSLLEQGQLALGNEQFF
clone_size: .; v_call: TRBV29-1; j_call: TRBJ2-7; d_call: .; cdr3_nt: TGCAGCGTTGTAAATGTCGAGCAGTACTTC; cdr3_aa: CSVVNVEQYF
clone_size: many; v_call: TRBV5-6; j_call: TRBJ1-5; d_call: .; cdr3_nt: TGTGCCAGCAGCTTGGCCGGGGTGAATAGCAATCAGCCCCAGCATTTT; cdr3_aa: CASSLAGVNSNQPQHF
clone_size: .; v_call: TRBV6-1; j_call: TRBJ2-5; d_call: .; cdr3_nt: TGTGCCAGCAGACAAGACAGGCCAACACAAGAGACCCAGTACTTC; cdr3_aa: CASRQDRPTQETQYF
clone_size: .; v_call: TRBV28; j_call: TRBJ2-7; d_call: TRBD2; cdr3_nt: TGTGCCAGCAGTTCCCCACGGACTAGCCAGCTCTACGAGCAGTACTTC; cdr3_aa: CASSSPRTSQLYEQYF
clone_size: many; v_call: TRBV20-1; j_call: TRBJ2-1; d_call: .; cdr3_nt: TGCAGTGCTAGAAAGGCTAGCGACAATGAGCAGTTCTTC; cdr3_aa: CSARKASDNEQFF
clone_size: .; v_call: TRBV3-1; j_call: TRBJ1-6; d_call: TRBD1; cdr3_nt: TGTGCCAGCAGCCCCCGTCAGGGGGAGTCACCCCTCCACTTT; cdr3_aa: CASSPRQGESPLHF
clone_size: .; v_call: TRBV29-1; j_call: TRBJ2-5; d_call: .; cdr3_nt: TGCAGCGCATCTACTTGGACCCAGTACTTC; cdr3_aa: CSASTWTQYF
clone_size: .; v_call: TRBV6-6; j_call: TRBJ1-2; d_call: .; cdr3_nt: TGTGCCAGCAGTTACGACAGTGATTATGGCTACACCTTC; cdr3_aa: CASSYDSDYGYTF
clone_size: .; v_call: TRBV5-1; j_call: TRBJ2-3; d_call: .; cdr3_nt: TGCGCCAGCAACAGGGAGGCTAGCGACATCACAGATACGCAGTATTTT; cdr3_aa: CASNREASDITDTQYF
clone_size: many; v_call: TRBV20-1; j_call: TRBJ2-3; d_call: TRBD2; cdr3_nt: TGCAGTGCCCCAAGCGGGAGTCCCCCCCTCACAGATACGCAGTATTTT; cdr3_aa: CSAPSGSPPLTDTQYF
clone_size: few; v_call: TRBV7-3; j_call: TRBJ2-5; d_call: .; cdr3_nt: TGTGCCAGCAGCTTAGGTTGGCAAGAGACCCAGTACTTC; cdr3_aa: CASSLGWQETQYF
clone_size: .; v_call: TRBV20-1; j_call: TRBJ2-1; d_call: TRBD1; cdr3_nt: TGCAGTGCTACACAGGGGTCCTACAATGAGCAGTTCTTC; cdr3_aa: CSATQGSYNEQFF
clone_size: many; v_call: TRBV5-1; j_call: TRBJ2-1; d_call: .; cdr3_nt: TGCGCCAGCAGCTTGGAACAGAACTCCTACAATGAGCAGTTCTTC; cdr3_aa: CASSLEQNSYNEQFF
clone_size: .; v_call: TRBV6-1; j_call: TRBJ2-3; d_call: .; cdr3_nt: TGTGCCAGCTATACAGGGTTCTTCAAAGATACGCAGTATTTT; cdr3_aa: CASYTGFFKDTQYF
clone_size: few; v_call: TRBV6-1; j_call: TRBJ2-3; d_call: .; cdr3_nt: TGTGCCAGCAGTGAATATTATGGGACTTCCAGCACAGATACGCAGTATTTT; cdr3_aa: CASSEYYGTSSTDTQYF
clone_size: many; v_call: TRBV6-2/TRBV6-3; j_call: TRBJ1-5; d_call: .; cdr3_nt: TGTGCCAGCAGTTACTCCGCCAGGGCGGGCAATCAGCCCCAGCATTTT; cdr3_aa: CASSYSARAGNQPQHF
clone_size: few; v_call: TRBV3-1; j_call: TRBJ2-5; d_call: .; cdr3_nt: TGTGCCAGCAGGCGGGCGGTCCAAGAGACCCAGTACTTC; cdr3_aa: CASRRAVQETQYF
clone_size: few; v_call: TRBV20-1; j_call: TRBJ2-1; d_call: TRBD2; cdr3_nt: TGCAGTGCTCCCGGACTAGCAGTTGAGCAGTTCTTC; cdr3_aa: CSAPGLAVEQFF